This T cell receptor (beta chain) appears in the sequencing data of a study of T cells after yellow fever vaccination (dated by TCRdb to the late 2010s). For the wider study: Libraries from fractions with low cell numbers were prepared with the SMART-Seq v4 Ultra Low Input RNA kit. Bulk TCR alpha and beta repertoires were sequenced longitudinally to track T-cell clones before and after primary and booster YFV17D yellow fever vaccination. The cohort comprised two healthy male donors, one aged 18 to 30 and one aged 30 to 40 years. Blood samples were taken at several timepoints before and after primary and secondary immunization, and bulk PBMC replicates and cell subsets were isolated.

Sequencing was carried out with an Illumina NovaSeq 6000. TCR cDNA was made using 5'RACE template switching, a step that added a universal primer site and unique molecular identifiers. cDNA synthesis was primed from both the TCR alpha and TCR beta constant segments. Two PCR steps were used to amplify libraries, with sample barcodes and sequencing adapters being added in the second step. Libraries were sequenced on Illumina HiSeq 2500 (2x100 bp) or NovaSeq (2x150 bp). The published analysis was carried out like this. Demultiplexing of reads and collapsing into UMI consensus sequences were performed with MIGEC, and V(D)J alignment was carried out with MiXCR. Using edgeR on replicate PBMC samples, clonotypes were called vaccine-responding if FDR was below 0.01 and the log2 fold change was above 5 up to day 15. Each bulk clonotype was labeled CD4 or CD8 based on which sequenced repertoire, CD4 or CD8, contained the clonotype at higher abundance. Through fastp at Q25 and MiXCR, TCRdb rebuilt clones from the public reads, retaining in-frame beta chains. Entries are consolidated by CDR3 protein sequence, retaining the most common genes and DNA. The V and J calls follow TCRdb's processing rather than the paper's. In all, the sample holds roughly 350,000 distinct CDR3 sequences, and over 4% of those were seen once. Of the sample, 20% to 25% falls within the top ten clones.

Overall study outcomes, separate from this receptor: Computational filtering was required because FACS-sorted repertoires could contain abundant contaminating clonotypes from the bulk population. Most clones expanded after primary vaccination (roughly 96% of CD4 and 88% of CD8) were re-detected after the booster, suggesting that broad memory maintenance occurred. A small fraction of clonotypes appeared in both the CD4 and CD8 compartments, likely as a result of convergent recombination. Because the study included only a couple of donors, the extent to which the findings can be generalized is limited. Compared with the primary T-cell response, the secondary T-cell response was faster but weaker, reaching its peak on day 5 rather than on day 15.

Ten or more counts support this clonotype. Its recognized antigen is unknown. No per-base quality is available; no much larger clone lies one base away. The CDR3, from cysteine to phenylalanine, totals 13 residues. This entry keeps only the CDR3 DNA: 39 bases, framed from base 1. The junction carries 14 bases between V and J, which are trimmed by 4 bases and 8 bases respectively. Sequences SGHTA (CDR1) and FQGNSA (CDR2) are obtained from the germline V gene. Taken with the paper, the label for treatment or condition translates to: live attenuated yellow fever vaccine strain. Two biological replicates of bulk PBMCs were collected at each blood-draw timepoint. PBMCs were isolated from peripheral blood using a standard Ficoll-Paque protocol. TriZol was used to extract RNA from bulk PBMCs, CD4 and CD8 fractions, and dextramer-positive and dextramer-negative fractions.

The rearrangement combines TRBV7-2 with TRBJ1-1, with the D gene not confidently named. The source was PBMCs, collected 5 days after the yellow fever booster vaccination. This sequence was found in a man aged 18 to 30 who received the YFV17D yellow fever vaccine. The bases read TGTGCCAGCAGCTACATCGACCGGAGGGAAGCTTTCTTT. Its protein product is CASSYIDRREAFF.